One sample yielded the 25 T cell receptor beta chains listed below, sequenced in a study of cytomegalovirus exposure and HLA in healthy donors. The PCR employed 60 Vbeta primers together with 13 Jbeta primers. Sequencing used immunoSEQ multiplex PCR; TCRdb keeps in-frame clones, though not all of them. The table has about 34,000 clones, around nine tenths seen once; the top ten hold around 2.5%. The sample consisted of PBMCs. The receptors were sampled from a boy younger than 18 in good health and CMV-seronegative.

This chain uses TRBV28 with TRBJ2-5, with D tentatively TRBD1 (5 bases). Germline V gene lookup returns CDR1 MDHEN and CDR2 SYDVKM. This CDR3 is 13 amino acids long. Trimming removed 5 bases at V and 2 bases at J, with 9 bases between. The CDR3 loop reads CASSDSSQETQYF. The CDR3 DNA sequence: TGTGCCAGCAGTGACAGCTCACAAGAGACCCAGTACTTC.

The chain couples TRBV4-1 to TRBJ2-1; 7 bases are a match to TRBD1. Losses at the gene ends were 1 base for V and 8 bases for J; bases not matched to a gene: 11. This CDR3 is 16 amino acids long. Germline CDR1 reads MGHRA; CDR2 reads YSYEKL. In nucleotides, the CDR3 is TGCGCCAGCAGCCAAGGAAAGATACAGGGGCGTGATGAGCAGTTCTTC. Its translation: CASSQGKIQGRDEQFF.

The chain links TRBV6-5 to TRBJ2-7, with 12 nucleotides matching TRBD1. Germline V gene lookup returns CDR1 MNHEY and CDR2 SVGAGI. The CDR3 is made up of 14 amino acids. The ends lost 6 bases at V and 4 bases at J; junction bases unmatched: 4. In DNA form, the CDR3 reads TGTGCCAGCAGGGGGGACAGGGGGCGATACGAGCAGTACTTC. Its protein is CASRGDRGRYEQYF.

Written as DNA, the CDR3 is TGTGCCAGCAGCACTGACAGGGTCCAAGAGACCCAGTACTTC. Translating gives CASSTDRVQETQYF. This chain uses TRBV5-4 with TRBJ2-5, with 7 nucleotides matching TRBD1. V was clipped by 4 bases and J by 1 base; unmatched bases: 4. This CDR3 is 14 amino acids long. The germline V gene encodes CDR1 SGHNT and CDR2 YYREEE (reference sequence).

This clone was observed once. V and J are TRBV2 and TRBJ2-3, with 10 nucleotides matching TRBD2. This CDR3 contains 15 residues. From germline, CDR1 is SNHLY and CDR2 FYNNEI. V lost 3 bases and J lost 5; bases outside the gene matches: 5. CDR3 DNA: TGTGCCAGCAGTGAGGCGAGCGGGGGGGTAGATACGCAGTATTTT. This translates into CASSEASGGVDTQYF.

The chain is built from TRBV14 and TRBJ1-2, with TRBD1 as a possible D gene (6 bases). The CDR3 length is 13 residues. Germline CDR1 reads SGHDN; CDR2 reads FVKESK. The V gene lost 5 bases and the J gene lost 4 bases, with 11 bases spanning the gap. The CDR3 sequence: CASSSRDTYGYTF. CDR3 DNA sequence: TGTGCCAGCAGCAGCCGGGACACCTATGGCTACACCTTC. The variable domain in full, completed from reference TRBV14 and TRBJ1-2, reads EAGVTQFPSHSVIEKGQTVTLRCDPISGHDNLYWYRRVMGKEIKFLLHFVKESKQDESGMPNNRFLAERTGGTYSTLKVQPAELEDSGVYFCASSSRDTYGYTFGSGTRLTVV.

The rearrangement joins TRBV7-3 to TRBJ1-2, with unresolved D. Germline loops: CDR1 SGHTA, CDR2 FQGTGA. The CDR3 consists of 15 residues. Trimming shortened V by 5 bases and J by 0 bases, and 13 bases separated the two germline ends. CDR3 in DNA: TGTGCCAGCAGCCCTGCGGGAGGTTCTAACTATGGCTACACCTTC. It specifies CASSPAGGSNYGYTF.

The rearrangement uses TRBV28 and TRBJ1-2, with 7 positions matching TRBD1. The germline V gene has CDR1 MDHEN and CDR2 SYDVKM. Trimming at V came to 5 bases and at J to 5 bases, leaving 5 bases not matched to a gene. CDR3 length: 13 amino acids. This CDR3 reads CASSRTGYYGYTF. The CDR3 bases are TGTGCCAGCAGTCGGACAGGTTATTATGGCTACACCTTC.

This rearrangement joins TRBV6-1 to TRBJ2-1; the match to TRBD2 covers 7 bases. From germline, CDR1 is MNHNS and CDR2 SASEGT. V gave up 4 bases and J gave up 7 bases; unmatched junction bases: 10. This CDR3 is built from 15 residues. The CDR3 sequence is CASSGGREGWNEQFF. The CDR3 DNA reads as TGTGCCAGCAGTGGGGGAAGGGAGGGATGGAATGAGCAGTTCTTC.

This clone came up once. The genes are TRBV19 and TRBJ1-2; possible D gene TRBD1, 6 bases. The CDR3 contains 14 residues. Germline V gene lookup returns CDR1 LNHDA and CDR2 SQIVND (reference sequence). The V and J ends lost 4 bases and 4 bases respectively, with 13 bases between them. The CDR3 DNA is TGTGCCAGTAGTACCCCGGACAGAGTCTATGGCTACACCTTC. The encoded protein is CASSTPDRVYGYTF.

The chain links TRBV28 to TRBJ2-7; a weak D match, TRBD2 (5 bases). Trimming stripped 6 bases from V and 3 bases from J, with 6 bases between. CDR3 length: 11 amino acids. The V gene's germline CDR1 is MDHEN and CDR2 SYDVKM. Written as DNA, the CDR3 is TGTGCCAGCAGCGGGATCTACGAGCAGTACTTC. Translation: CASSGIYEQYF.

J is TRBJ2-7 and V is TRBV27, with a possible D match to TRBD2 (6 bases). Germline assignment: CDR1 MNHEY and CDR2 SMNVEV (reference sequence). The CDR3 runs to 13 residues. The V gene lost 7 bases and the J gene lost 5 bases, with 15 bases spanning the gap. The CDR3 nucleotides read TGTGCCAGCAAAAAGGACTGGGAGGACGAGCAGTACTTC. It specifies CASKKDWEDEQYF.

V and J are TRBV27 and TRBJ2-7, with 8 bases identical to TRBD1. The J segment lost 0 bases and the V segment lost 6 bases, leaving 4 bases of the junction unmatched. Looked up from germline, CDR1 is MNHEY and CDR2 is SMNVEV (reference sequence). The CDR3 loop spans 14 amino acids. CDR3 region: CASRPGTGSYEQYF. DNA for the CDR3: TGTGCCAGCAGACCGGGGACAGGCTCCTACGAGCAGTACTTC.

V is TRBV5-1 and J is TRBJ2-1; TRBD1 aligns across 10 bases. V lost 4 bases and J lost 7; bases outside the gene matches: 8. The length of the CDR3 is 15 residues. Germline V gene lookup returns CDR1 SGHRS and CDR2 YFSETQ. CDR3 residues: CASSPGQGGRNEQFF. DNA for the CDR3: TGCGCCAGCAGCCCAGGACAGGGGGGTAGGAATGAGCAGTTCTTC.

The chain has TRBV6-1 and TRBJ2-7, with a tentative D call TRBD1 (5 bases). V gave up 10 bases and J gave up 11 bases, with 12 bases separating them. Germline loops: CDR1 MNHNS, CDR2 SASEGT. The CDR3 is 9 amino acids. CDR3 nucleotides: TGTGCCAAAACTATAGGGGAGTACTTC. This sequence encodes CAKTIGEYF.

The CDR3 DNA is TGTGCCAGCCTCCTTGACAGACAAGAGACCCAGTACTTC. Protein sequence: CASLLDRQETQYF. This chain connects TRBV2 to TRBJ2-5, with a tentative D call TRBD1 (5 bases). In germline, CDR1 is SNHLY, CDR2 FYNNEI. V was shortened by 8 bases and J by 2 bases, with 12 bases between the two germline ends. The CDR3 has 13 amino acids.

V gene TRBV27 combines with J gene TRBJ2-1; tentatively, D is TRBD2 (7 bases). Germline values: CDR1 MNHEY, CDR2 SMNVEV (reference sequence). This CDR3 comprises 14 residues. V gave up 6 bases and J gave up 6 bases, with 15 bases separating them. As DNA, the CDR3 is TGTGCCAGCAGGTACTCGGGGGGCTTCAATGAGCAGTTCTTC. Amino acid sequence: CASRYSGGFNEQFF.

This clone was detected only once. The chain carries TRBV6-1 and TRBJ2-5; D is unresolved. This CDR3 has 12 residues. With 2 bases removed from V and 4 bases from J, the gap between germline ends came to 5 bases. The germline V gene has CDR1 MNHNS and CDR2 SASEGT. The CDR3 coding sequence is TGTGCCAGCAGTGAATTCTTAGAGACCCAGTACTTC. Translated, it gives CASSEFLETQYF.

The chain recombines TRBV5-1 with TRBJ2-1, with 9 bases matching TRBD2. V lost 3 bases, J lost 9 bases, and 16 bases stayed unmatched. The CDR3 consists of 17 residues. Germline CDR1 and CDR2: SGHRS and YFSETQ. CDR3 region: CASSSPMERGDRGEQFF. CDR3 sequence (DNA): TGCGCCAGCAGCTCCCCGATGGAGCGGGGGGACCGGGGTGAGCAGTTCTTC.

This chain joins TRBV29-1 and TRBJ1-2; 9 bases agree with TRBD1. Unmatched junction bases numbered 6, after V lost 7 bases and J lost 3 bases. Germline-derived CDR1 and CDR2 are SQVTM and ANQGSEA. CDR3 size: 13 residues. The CDR3 loop is CSAVQGAYYGYTF. DNA for the CDR3: TGCAGCGCCGTACAGGGGGCCTACTATGGCTACACCTTC.

This chain links TRBV5-6 with TRBJ2-7, with a tentative D call TRBD1 (6 bases). V gave up 6 bases and J gave up 3 bases, with 16 bases separating them. In germline, CDR1 is SGHDT, CDR2 YYEEEE. The CDR3 spans 14 residues. The CDR3 sequence: CASTLSGQYYEQYF. The CDR3 bases are TGTGCCAGCACCCTCTCCGGACAGTACTACGAGCAGTACTTC.

This chain links TRBV7-9 with TRBJ2-3; D is unresolved. Germline assignment: CDR1 SEHNR and CDR2 FQNEAQ (reference sequence). The V end lost 3 bases, the J end lost 6 bases, and 13 bases lay between the germline ends. The CDR3 is made up of 14 amino acids. The CDR3 spells CASSFIAGSDTQYF. The CDR3, as DNA: TGTGCCAGCAGCTTTATAGCCGGTTCGGATACGCAGTATTTT.

This rearrangement joins TRBV9 to TRBJ2-2, with 11 bases identical to TRBD2. The CDR3 is 15 residues long. After removal of 3 bases from V and 3 bases from J, the junction contained 1 base not matched to a gene. Germline CDR1 is SGDLS and CDR2 is YYNGEE. The CDR3 sequence is CASSASGGYTGELFF. The DNA for the CDR3 is TGTGCCAGCAGCGCTAGCGGGGGGTACACCGGGGAGCTGTTTTTT.

The genes are TRBV7-9 and TRBJ2-5, with TRBD1 matching over 8 bases. The J call may be faulty, since TRBJ2-7 better matches the DNA end. This CDR3 region has 15 residues. The germline V gene encodes CDR1 SEHNR and CDR2 FQNEAQ (reference sequence). The DNA for the CDR3 is TGTGCCAGCAGCTTAGAGGACAGGGACTCCTACGAGCAGTACTTC. It specifies CASSLEDRDSYEQYF.

The chain links TRBV6-6 to TRBJ2-1; 12 nucleotides match TRBD1. The germline gives CDR1 MNHNY, CDR2 SVGAGI (reference sequence). V trimming: 6 bases; J trimming: 9 bases; junction bases outside the gene matches: 12. The CDR3 is 16 amino acids. The CDR3: CASRTAGDRGLSEQFF. The CDR3 DNA is TGTGCCAGCAGAACGGCCGGGGACAGGGGGCTCAGTGAGCAGTTCTTC.